This T cell receptor beta chain was identified during a study of blood T cell repertoires in COVID-19. Turning to the study itself: Samples of COVID-19 (acute and convalescent) were obtained from the United States, Italy and Spain. From T cells, B-cell-depleted T cells, or PBMCs came the material, which was cDNA or gDNA.

The CDR3 is 16 residues long. Germline V gene sequence: CDR1 LGHDT, CDR2 YNNKEL (reference sequence). The V segment lost 1 base and the J segment 2 bases; nucleotides outside the gene matches: 2. As handled by the study authors: Reference gene primer amplification in the assay estimated nucleated cell counts. Method: immunoSEQ multiplex PCR; TCRdb's copy keeps in-frame clones and lacks some. V and J calls and clone size are given by that table; D and trimming were obtained from the DNA. The sample carries some 350,000 clones, about 90% recorded once. This sequence joins TRBV3-1 (or the pseudogene TRBV3-2) and TRBJ2-3; 11 bases fit TRBD2. The sample consisted of peripheral blood. This TCR derives from a woman under 30 who had recovered from COVID-19. The CDR3 reads CASSQVAGGPTDTQYF. As DNA, the CDR3 is TGTGCCAGCAGCCAAGTAGCGGGAGGGCCCACAGATACGCAGTATTTT.